This TCR beta chain came from a study of regulatory T cells in long-lasting Graves disease. Study-wide findings and caveats: It was peripheral blood alone, not thyroid tissue, that was studied.

Time point given: newly diagnosed GD, antithyroid drugs for less than 3 months. After RNA was extracted from PBMCs, the TCR library was made from it. Both iRepertoire HTBI primers and Arm-PCR of CDR3 regions were used to build the TCR beta libraries. One entry per CDR3 protein results from TCRdb running MiXCR on the multiplex PCR reads. Of about 430,000 distinct CDR3 sequences detected, 15% appear once; the ten largest clones hold approximately 7.8%. In germline, CDR1 is SNHLY, CDR2 FYNNEI. Trimming at V came to 4 bases and at J to 7 bases, leaving 6 bases not matched to a gene. The CDR3 loop spans 14 amino acids. Many counts were recorded for this clonotype. Its target is not known. This sample also belongs to another study, concerning T cells in Graves' hyperthyroidism and ophthalmopathy. From that paper: HTBI primers drove first-round RT-PCR of the TCR CDR3.

Source: peripheral blood mononuclear cells (PBMCs), taken at new diagnosis, from a patient treated with antithyroid drugs. This receptor was taken from a woman aged 40 to 55 with Graves disease. The J gene is TRBJ1-2, the V gene TRBV2; 10 nucleotides line up with TRBD1. This chain's CDR3 is CASSVSGQGFGYTF. CDR3 coding DNA: TGTGCCAGCAGTGTCTCGGGACAGGGGTTTGGCTACACCTTC.